The T cell receptor beta chain described here comes from a study of CD8+ T cells in alopecia areata. As to this clone: Its antigen remains unidentified.

The length of the CDR3 is 16 residues. In each case, RNA was isolated and then reverse transcribed into cDNA as the sequencing template. TCRdb keeps only in-frame clones here, not all; method: immunoSEQ multiplex PCR. The data contain 100,000 to 120,000 clones, 45% to 70% of them seen just once; the ten biggest clones take up more than 20%. The authors sorted CD4+ and CD8+ T cells from PBMCs. Study findings and constraints: Researchers report lesional scalp, most notably alopecia totalis/universalis, outstripped normal scalp in clonality. Patients shared TCRs less clearly than mice did, possibly owing to HLA. Normal skin's resident alphabeta T cells are sequenced alongside lesional scalp T cells.

The chain is built from TRBV1 and TRBJ2-3; the table's D call, TRBD2, was not checked against the DNA. TRBV1 is recorded as a pseudogene. The sequence was obtained from a human donor in good health. Material for sequencing was CD8+ T cells sorted from blood. The CDR3 region has the DNA TGCACCAGCAGCGGTAGATCTAGCGGCCGCACAGATACGCAGTATTTT. This gives the protein CTSSGRSSGRTDTQYF.